The 31 T cell receptor beta chains below were found in one sample sequenced in a study of T cell responses to AZD1222 COVID-19 vaccine. Generated by immunoSEQ multiplex PCR, the TCRdb table keeps only in-frame clones and is missing some. In the table there are roughly 110,000 clones, roughly nine tenths of which are singletons. The material sequenced was peripheral blood, taken on day 0 of AZD1222 vaccination. The receptor set was obtained from an adult in good health.

This chain uses TRBV5-4 with TRBJ1-3; D is undetermined. This CDR3 is 14 amino acids long. Germline V gene data show CDR1 as SGHNT and CDR2 as YYREEE (reference sequence). V was trimmed by 2 bases and J by 2 bases, leaving 8 bases between them. The CDR3 spells CASSFWEAGNTIYF. CDR3 sequence (DNA): TGTGCCAGCAGCTTCTGGGAAGCTGGAAACACCATATATTTT.

V is TRBV29-1 and J is TRBJ1-6; 7 bases match TRBD1. The junction had 7 bases not matched to a gene; V was cut back by 4 bases and J by 7 bases. Germline loops: CDR1 SQVTM, CDR2 ANQGSEA. The CDR3 totals 14 residues. The CDR3 is CSVARDSKNSPLHF. For the CDR3, the DNA is TGCAGCGTTGCCCGGGACAGTAAGAATTCACCCCTCCACTTT.

The V call is TRBV20-1, the J call TRBJ2-7; tentative D call: TRBD2 (5 bases). CDR3 size: 11 residues. Germline V CDR1 and CDR2: DFQATT, SNEGSKA (reference sequence). V was cut by 6 bases and J by 2 bases, with 8 bases left in between. The DNA of the CDR3 is TGCAGTGCAAGGACTGCCTACGAGCAGTACTTC. The encoded protein is CSARTAYEQYF.

J is TRBJ2-1 and V is TRBV2, with D perhaps TRBD2 (6 bases). Trimming shortened V by 5 bases and J by 3 bases, and 17 bases separated the two germline ends. Per the germline V gene, CDR1 is SNHLY and CDR2 is FYNNEI. The CDR3 consists of 16 residues. The CDR3 DNA reads as TGTGCCAGCAGTTCCCTTCCGGGGGAGTACTACAATGAGCAGTTCTTC. This codes for CASSSLPGEYYNEQFF.

V and J are TRBV19 and TRBJ1-2; the D is unclear. V lost 3 bases and J lost 2, with 13 bases in between. Germline V gene sequence: CDR1 LNHDA, CDR2 SQIVND (reference sequence). There are 15 residues in the CDR3. For the CDR3, the DNA is TGTGCCAGTAGTATCGCCTTCTCGGCAAACTATGGCTACACCTTC. This gives the protein CASSIAFSANYGYTF.

The chain couples TRBV7-2 to TRBJ1-5; D ambiguous. V was clipped by 1 base and J by 4 bases, with 8 bases between them. The germline V gene has CDR1 SGHTA and CDR2 FQGNSA. The CDR3 loop spans 14 amino acids. CDR3 coding DNA: TGTGCCAGCAGCTTAGTGCGCCTGAATCAGCCCCAGCATTTT. Translated: CASSLVRLNQPQHF. Filled out from reference TRBV7-2 and TRBJ1-5, the complete variable domain reads GAGVSQSPSNKVTEKGKDVELRCDPISGHTALYWYRQSLGQGLEFLIYFQGNSAPDKSGLPSDRFSAERTGGSVSTLTIQRTQQEDSAVYLCASSLVRLNQPQHFGDGTRLSIL.

The gene calls are TRBV28 and TRBJ1-1, with a tentative D call TRBD1 (5 bases). Trimming removed 4 bases at V and 4 bases at J, with 13 bases between. CDR3 length: 14 residues. Germline V gene sequence: CDR1 MDHEN, CDR2 SYDVKM. CDR3 amino acids: CASSSPRQSTEAFF. The CDR3 nucleotides are TGTGCCAGCAGTTCCCCTCGACAGAGCACTGAAGCTTTCTTT.

The V gene is TRBV7-9, the J gene TRBJ2-5; D is possibly TRBD2 (5 bases). The V gene's germline CDR1 is SEHNR and CDR2 FQNEAQ (reference sequence). The CDR3 consists of 13 residues. The ends were cut back, 6 bases at V and 0 bases at J, with 8 bases in the middle. The CDR3, as DNA: TGTGCCAGCAGTAGACTAAACCAAGAGACCCAGTACTTC. Protein sequence: CASSRLNQETQYF.

The chain couples TRBV27 to TRBJ1-5; D is ambiguous. This CDR3 spans 13 amino acids. V shed 3 bases and J shed 3 bases, with 6 bases lying between them. Germline values: CDR1 MNHEY, CDR2 SMNVEV (reference sequence). The CDR3 reads CASSFGVNQPQHF. The CDR3 coding sequence is TGTGCCAGCAGTTTCGGGGTCAATCAGCCCCAGCATTTT.

The rearrangement joins TRBV9 to TRBJ2-7; D might be TRBD2 (5 bases). There are 12 residues in the CDR3. V dropped 3 bases and J dropped 10 bases, with 14 bases sitting between them. Germline loops: CDR1 SGDLS, CDR2 YYNGEE. The chain's CDR3 is CASSAPGLPQYF. CDR3 sequence (DNA): TGTGCCAGCAGCGCACCTGGACTGCCCCAGTACTTC.

On this clone: Likely a read error: the CDR3 ends without its conserved phenylalanine or tryptophan. The DNA is omitted, as the CDR3 cannot be located on it reliably, and the CDR3 follows TCRdb's listing. The chain uses TRBV18 and TRBJ2-7; the table calls TRBD1, which could not be checked here. Germline V gene sequence: CDR1 KGHSH, CDR2 LQKENI. The CDR3 length is 13 residues, termini included. The CDR3 here is CASSLHHNDRACI.

The CDR3 DNA sequence: TGTGCTAGTGGTTTGGAACTAGCGGGAAGGGTTCATGAGCAGTTCTTC. Translation gives CASGLELAGRVHEQFF. The V call is TRBV12-5, the J call TRBJ2-1; 10 bases fit TRBD2. V was clipped by 1 base and J by 8 bases; unmatched bases: 8. This CDR3 is 16 amino acids long. Germline-derived CDR1 and CDR2 are LGHNT and FRNRAP.

This clone appeared a few times. V gene TRBV10-3 combines with J gene TRBJ2-5, with D unresolved. Trimming cost V 0 bases and J 5 bases, with 4 bases left between them. The length of the CDR3 is 12 residues. Per the germline V gene, CDR1 is ENHRY and CDR2 is SYGVKD. In DNA form, the CDR3 reads TGTGCCATCAGTGAGTCGAGGGAGACCCAGTACTTC. It translates to CAISESRETQYF.

The rearrangement joins TRBV7-3 to TRBJ2-1; 12 nucleotides align to TRBD2. With 5 bases clipped from V and 7 bases from J, the junction kept 6 bases outside the gene matches. The germline CDR1 and CDR2 sequences are SGHTA and FQGTGA. The CDR3 spans 15 residues. The CDR3 sequence: CASSLRLAGVNEQFF. The CDR3 nucleotides are TGTGCCAGCAGCCTTAGACTAGCGGGAGTGAATGAGCAGTTCTTC. The complete variable domain, with remaining parts taken from reference TRBV7-3 and TRBJ2-1, reads GAGVSQTPSNKVTEKGKYVELRCDPISGHTALYWYRQSLGQGPEFLIYFQGTGAADDSGLPNDRFFAVRPEGSVSTLKIQRTERGDSAVYLCASSLRLAGVNEQFFGPGTRLTVL.

The chain joins TRBV2 to TRBJ1-2; weak D call: TRBD1 (5 bases). CDR1 and CDR2 (germline): SNHLY, FYNNEI. This CDR3 is 12 amino acids long. V dropped 8 bases and J dropped 8 bases, with 15 bases sitting between them. The CDR3 is CASRWGREGYTF. For the CDR3, the DNA is TGTGCCAGCCGCTGGGGACGAGAAGGCTACACCTTC.

The chain couples TRBV5-1 to TRBJ2-5, with TRBD1 as a possible D gene (6 bases). Trimming removed 6 bases at V and 5 bases at J, with 17 bases between. The CDR3 is made up of 14 amino acids. Per germline, CDR1 SGHRS and CDR2 YFSETQ. The CDR3 loop reads CASNSLAGQETQYF. CDR3 DNA: TGCGCCAGCAACTCCTTGGCCGGACAGGAGACCCAGTACTTC.

Here the CDR3 DNA reads TGTGCCAGCAGTTCGAGCTATGGCTACACCTTC. Translation gives CASSSSYGYTF. This sequence joins TRBV27 and TRBJ1-2; D call uncertain. Germline assignment: CDR1 MNHEY and CDR2 SMNVEV (reference sequence). The V gene lost 4 bases and the J gene lost 4 bases, with 4 bases spanning the gap. This CDR3 is built from 11 residues.

The chain couples TRBV5-5 to TRBJ2-1, with D maybe TRBD1 (6 bases). There are 15 residues in the CDR3. V shed 2 bases and J shed 4 bases, with 13 bases lying between them. Germline V CDR1 and CDR2: SGHKS, YYEKEE (reference sequence). In DNA, the CDR3 is TGTGCCAGCAGCTTTCGTGATGGGACATACAATGAGCAGTTCTTC. This sequence encodes CASSFRDGTYNEQFF.

This sequence joins TRBV27 and TRBJ2-7, with D tentatively TRBD2 (7 bases). This CDR3 is built from 16 residues. Germline assignment: CDR1 MNHEY and CDR2 SMNVEV (reference sequence). Trimming removed 0 bases at V and 2 bases at J, with 14 bases between. The CDR3 sequence is CASSLSRGLVPYEQYF. DNA for the CDR3: TGTGCCAGCAGTTTATCGCGGGGGCTAGTCCCCTACGAGCAGTACTTC.

This clone was picked up one time. The genes are TRBV6-2 or TRBV6-3 and TRBJ2-1, with 12 bases matching TRBD2. There are 17 residues in the CDR3. Germline assignment: CDR1 MNHEY and CDR2 SVGEGT. The trim removed 5 bases at V and 5 bases at J, leaving 10 bases unmatched. The CDR3 is CASSKTTSGRSHNEQFF. CDR3 in DNA: TGTGCCAGCAGTAAGACGACTAGCGGGAGATCCCACAATGAGCAGTTCTTC.

The V and J genes are TRBV9 and TRBJ1-3, with no clear D. The V and J ends lost 4 bases and 4 bases respectively, with 9 bases between them. The CDR3 has 13 residues. In germline, CDR1 is SGDLS, CDR2 YYNGEE. The CDR3 region has the DNA TGTGCCAGCAGCTCCCGCCTCGGAAACACCATATATTTT. Protein product: CASSSRLGNTIYF. The full variable domain, its missing parts supplied by reference TRBV9 and TRBJ1-3, is DSGVTQTPKHLITATGQRVTLRCSPRSGDLSVYWYQQSLDQGLQFLIQYYNGEERAKGNILERFSAQQFPDLHSELNLSSLELGDSALYFCASSSRLGNTIYFGEGSWLTVV.

The chain couples TRBV11-3 to TRBJ2-2, with D possibly called TRBD1 or TRBD2 (5 bases each). This CDR3 is built from 15 residues. Germline CDR1 reads SGHNT; CDR2 reads YENEEA. Trimming took 5 bases from V and 1 from J, leaving 11 bases between them. CDR3 amino acids: CASSPGTGNTGELFF. The CDR3 DNA is TGTGCCAGCAGCCCCGGGACGGGGAACACCGGGGAGCTGTTTTTT.

The chain couples TRBV20-1 to TRBJ2-3; unclear D gene. Germline CDR1 reads DFQATT; CDR2 reads SNEGSKA (reference sequence). The CDR3 has 11 amino acids. Trimming took off 5 bases at V and 4 bases at J, with 7 bases between the two ends. CDR3 amino acids: CSAGVADTQYF. CDR3 in DNA: TGCAGTGCTGGAGTTGCAGATACGCAGTATTTT.

The J gene is TRBJ2-7, the V gene TRBV24-1; TRBD1 might be the D (5 bases). Germline V gene sequence: CDR1 KGHDR, CDR2 SFDVKD. Trimming shortened V by 7 bases and J by 6 bases, and 9 bases separated the two germline ends. This CDR3 is 11 amino acids long. CDR3 coding DNA: TGTGCCACCAGGGGCCAGGGCGAGCAGTACTTC. Amino acid sequence: CATRGQGEQYF.

The chain joins TRBV19 to TRBJ2-7; 10 bases are shared with TRBD2. CDR1 is LNHDA, CDR2 SQIVND, per germline (reference sequence). V gave up 5 bases and J gave up 4 bases; unmatched junction bases: 14. This CDR3 is 17 amino acids long. The CDR3 sequence is CASSVDQREGIQYEQYF. CDR3 coding DNA: TGTGCCAGTAGTGTGGATCAGCGGGAGGGCATTCAGTACGAGCAGTACTTC. The full variable domain, with the rest looked up from reference TRBV19 and TRBJ2-7, is DGGITQSPKYLFRKEGQNVTLSCEQNLNHDAMYWYRQDPGQGLRLIYYSQIVNDFQKGDIAEGYSVSREKKESFPLTVTSAQKNPTAFYLCASSVDQREGIQYEQYFGPGTRLTVT.

The V gene is TRBV5-1, the J gene TRBJ1-6; D remains unclear. The CDR3 length is 15 residues. Trimming removed 2 bases from V and 6 bases from J, with 12 bases in between. Looked up from germline, CDR1 is SGHRS and CDR2 is YFSETQ. Here the CDR3 DNA reads TGCGCCAGCAGCTTCTACGCCCTACCTAATTCACCCCTCCACTTT. Translating it yields CASSFYALPNSPLHF.

J is TRBJ2-2 and V is TRBV5-1; 9 bases map to TRBD2. This CDR3 is built from 17 residues. Trimming at V came to 3 bases and at J to 1 base, leaving 7 bases not matched to a gene. Germline-derived CDR1 and CDR2 are SGHRS and YFSETQ. In DNA, the CDR3 is TGCGCCAGCAGCTCCGAGATACTAGCGGGGAACACCGGGGAGCTGTTTTTT. Translated: CASSSEILAGNTGELFF.

The chain recombines TRBV27 with TRBJ1-1; no clear D. Germline V gene sequence: CDR1 MNHEY, CDR2 SMNVEV (reference sequence). V was cut by 3 bases and J by 1 base, with 9 bases left in between. The CDR3 sequence is 14 residues long. CDR3 DNA: TGTGCCAGCAGTTTTCGCCCGGGGAACACTGAAGCTTTCTTT. It encodes CASSFRPGNTEAFF.

The rearrangement uses TRBV3-1 (or the pseudogene TRBV3-2) and TRBJ2-7; 15 bases are a match to TRBD2. The CDR3 totals 18 residues. The junction had 6 bases not matched to a gene; V was cut back by 0 bases and J by 3 bases. Germline CDR1 reads LGHDT; CDR2 reads YNNKEL (reference sequence). This CDR3 is CASSQDRTSGRAGYEQYF. The CDR3 DNA is TGTGCCAGCAGCCAAGATCGGACTAGCGGGAGGGCCGGCTACGAGCAGTACTTC.

The chain carries TRBV7-3 and TRBJ2-5; D is perhaps TRBD2 (6 bases). Between the trimmed V and J ends, which lost 2 bases and 5 bases, there was a span of 12 bases. The CDR3 extends over 14 amino acids. CDR1 SGHTA and CDR2 FQGTGA come from the germline V gene. Written as DNA, the CDR3 is TGTGCCAGCAGCTTAGGGGCTAGCGCGGAGACCCAGTACTTC. It codes for CASSLGASAETQYF.

This chain links TRBV29-1 with TRBJ2-7; D perhaps matches TRBD1 (6 bases). V was pared by 6 bases and J by 6 bases, with 21 bases between. Germline CDR1 and CDR2: SQVTM and ANQGSEA. The CDR3 is 14 amino acids. As DNA, the CDR3 is TGCAGCGTCCTACACAGGGACGGAGACAGCGAGCAGTACTTC. Translation: CSVLHRDGDSEQYF.